Listed below are T cell receptor beta chains from one sample, sequenced in a study of T cells in localized non-small cell lung cancer. The data were produced by immunoSEQ multiplex PCR, yet TCRdb's version contains in-frame clones alone and is incomplete. Among over a thousand clones listed, about 22% were seen once. Sequencing used normal lung tissue next to the tumor, obtained before any cancer treatment. Receptors originate from an older male donor with stage I lung adenocarcinoma. Each CDR3 is given with its conserved first and last residue. The order of the fields is J gene, V gene, CDR3 protein.

>TRBJ1-5|TRBV6-8
CASRVRSSNQPQHF
>TRBJ2-1|TRBV11-3
CASSRGLAGGENNEQFF
>TRBJ2-1|TRBV19
CASSISRGRNEQFF
>TRBJ2-1|TRBV15
CATSRTSGFYNEQFF
>TRBJ1-1|TRBV11-3
CASSFRGQGDEAFF
>TRBJ1-1|TRBV6-8
CAIRDRGDTEAFF
>TRBJ1-1|TRBV6-8
CASSDRPNTEAFF
>TRBJ1-5|TRBV6-8
CASTFLSGSQPQHF
>TRBJ1-4|TRBV19
CASSPGQRHEKLFF
>TRBJ2-2|TRBV18
CASSPGLAGNTGELFF
>TRBJ1-5|TRBV6-8
CASSYAGSSNQPQHF
>TRBJ1-2|TRBV11-3
CASSLGAGTATHTF
>TRBJ2-2|TRBV11-3
CASSLGLVNTGELFF
>TRBJ2-7|TRBV9
CASSQTGTSSWSSYEQYF
>TRBJ1-1|TRBV28
CASSPFSDTEAFF
>TRBJ1-1|TRBV23-1
CASSRTGSLGAFF
>TRBJ2-3|TRBV9
CASSVGHLTDTQYF
>TRBJ1-5|TRBV6-8
CASNGAYSNQPQHF
>TRBJ1-1|TRBV18
CASSPYTGTEAFF
>TRBJ2-5|TRBV11-3
CASSLMDSGVTQYF
>TRBJ1-5|TRBV19
CASSITGGNQPQHF
>TRBJ2-3|TRBV19
CASKGGRDVDTQYF
>TRBJ1-1|TRBV18
CASSPYQADTEAFF
>TRBJ2-4|TRBV19
CASSYSSKTGTKNIQYF
>TRBJ2-3|TRBV11-3
CASSLGQRTSTDTQYF
>TRBJ2-3|TRBV9
CASSVGPGGSSNTQYF
>TRBJ1-4|TRBV9
CASSARGAVNEKLFF
>TRBJ1-5|TRBV11-3
CASSSRTGRNQPQHF
>TRBJ1-3|TRBV28
CATRQWTSGNTIYF
>TRBJ2-1|TRBV29-1
CSVVTPNYNEQFF
>TRBJ2-5|TRBV11-3
CASSLGGTGKETQYF
>TRBJ2-5|TRBV11-3
CASSLTSDSQETQYF
>TRBJ2-7|TRBV6-8
CASSYLAGGAEQYF
>TRBJ2-5|TRBV6-8
CASSRTGKETQYF
>TRBJ2-1|TRBV1
CTSSQEGGAYNEQFF
>TRBJ2-2|TRBV5-1
CASSGQQGFGELFF
>TRBJ2-5|TRBV14
CASSQDLFTAGVRGQSEETQYF
>TRBJ1-1|TRBV11-3
CASSSGQGSGTEAFF
>TRBJ1-4|TRBV19
CASSILSPGQGNEKLFF
>TRBJ2-7|TRBV4-1
CASSQGLDPYEQYF